This entry describes one TCR beta chain. This sample was included in a study of blood T cell repertoires in COVID-19. Overall study context: The cDNA or gDNA used as material had been derived from T cells, B-cell-depleted T cells, or PBMCs.

Participant age was about 18 to 89 years, and participants resided in roughly 25 US areas. Participants' own reports of clinical history determined their cohort assignment. Two negative PCRs, clearance, or symptom resolution were required of recovered Cohort 3 donors. V was shortened by 5 bases and J by 0 bases, with 13 bases between the two germline ends. CDR3 length: 15 amino acids. Germline CDR1 and CDR2: SGHVS and FNYEAQ. Libraries were prepared by immunoSEQ multiplex PCR; TCRdb keeps only in-frame clonotypes and omits some of them. The sample lists about 470,000 clones; roughly 87% were seen once.

The chain recombines TRBV7-6 with TRBJ1-1; D unresolved. This sequence was found in a woman younger than 30 who had recovered from COVID-19. Sequencing was done on a sample of PBMCs or T cells enriched from blood (not recorded which). The CDR3 DNA reads as TGTGCCAGCAGCCCCTCACAGATCGTGAACACTGAAGCTTTCTTT. This gives the protein CASSPSQIVNTEAFF. The entire variable domain, with the rest obtained from reference TRBV7-6 and TRBJ1-1, is as follows: GAGVSQSPRYKVTKRGQDVALRCDPISGHVSLYWYRQALGQGPEFLTYFNYEAQQDKSGLPNDRFSAERPEGSISTLTIQRTEQRDSAMYRCASSPSQIVNTEAFFGQGTRLTVV.